These T cell receptor beta chains were read from a single sample in a study of T cell responses to AZD1222 COVID-19 vaccine. Only in-frame clones appear in the TCRdb table, and some are missing; sequencing was by immunoSEQ multiplex PCR. The sample carries 200,000 or so clones, around 90% recorded once. Sequencing used peripheral blood, obtained on day 0 of AZD1222 vaccination. The receptors derive from an adult in good health. Both conserved end residues are part of each CDR3. The D gene is left open where the match is weak. Rows give clone size only sometimes, using once, few, many, or a class for an expanded clone.

>.|TRBJ2-1|.|TRBV5-3
TGTGCCAGGAGGAATGAGCAGTTCTTC
CARRNEQFF
>TRBD1|TRBJ1-2|few|TRBV7-2
TGTGCCAGCAGCTTTGGGGGACAGGCACGAGCTGGCTACACCTTC
CASSFGGQARAGYTF
>.|TRBJ1-1|.|TRBV6-5
TGTGCCAGCAGTCCCGGAATATCTGAAGCTTTCTTT
CASSPGISEAFF
>TRBD1|TRBJ1-2|once|TRBV10-3
TGTGCCAGCACCCCGGACAGGGCTGACTATGGCTACACCTTC
CASTPDRADYGYTF
>.|TRBJ2-7|.|TRBV6-1
TGTGCCAGCAGTGAATTTGGTGTCAGGGGGGCCTACGAGCAGTACTTC
CASSEFGVRGAYEQYF
>.|TRBJ2-1|.|TRBV18
TGTGCCAGCTCACCACTAGGACTTGCCAATGAGCAGTTCTTC
CASSPLGLANEQFF
>TRBD1|TRBJ1-1|once|TRBV28
TGTGCCAGCAGTCACAGGGGGATGAACACTGAAGCTTTCTTT
CASSHRGMNTEAFF
>TRBD2|TRBJ2-3|.|TRBV19
TGTGCCAGTAGTATGGTGCTAGCGGGAGGGCGAGATACGCAGTATTTT
CASSMVLAGGRDTQYF
>.|TRBJ1-2|once|TRBV27
TGTGCCAGCAGTTTGGTCGCCAGGAACGACGGCTACACCTTC
CASSLVARNDGYTF
>.|TRBJ2-2|.|TRBV10-1
TGCGCCAGCAGTGCTAGGGTTCCCACCGGGGAGCTGTTTTTT
CASSARVPTGELFF
>.|TRBJ1-6|.|TRBV9
TGTGCCAGCAGCGGGACGGGGGATAATTCACCCCTCCACTTT
CASSGTGDNSPLHF
>TRBD1|TRBJ2-3|.|TRBV5-5
TGTGCCAGCAGCTGGGGACAGGGGGTCCGGGATACGCAGTATTTT
CASSWGQGVRDTQYF
>TRBD1|TRBJ2-3|.|TRBV5-6
TGTGCCAGCAGCTTTTTCGCTCTACAGAGGGGGCCCACAGATACGCAGTATTTT
CASSFFALQRGPTDTQYF
>.|TRBJ1-1|.|TRBV29-1
TGCAGCGTTGGGTATCCGGGACGGCTTAAGACTGAAGCTTTCTTT
CSVGYPGRLKTEAFF
>TRBD1|TRBJ1-5|once|TRBV19
TGTGCCAGTAGTATGGGAAGGACAGGGGTGTTTCAGCCCCAGCATTTT
CASSMGRTGVFQPQHF
>TRBD1|TRBJ1-2|.|TRBV5-4
TGTGCCAGCAGCCAAGGGACAGGGGGACAAGACTATGGCTACACCTTC
CASSQGTGGQDYGYTF
>.|TRBJ2-7|.|TRBV21-1
TGTGCCAGCAGCATCACGACAGGTCATCCCTACGAGCAGTACTTC
CASSITTGHPYEQYF
>.|TRBJ1-4|.|TRBV4-1
TGCGCCAGCAGCCAAGAACCTTCTTCAGGGGCCAGGGAAAAACTGTTTTTT
CASSQEPSSGAREKLFF
>.|TRBJ1-3|.|TRBV5-8
TGTGCCAGCAGCTTGAGGGGGGGGTCTGGAAACACCATATATTTT
CASSLRGGSGNTIYF
>.|TRBJ1-1|once|TRBV6-1
TGTGCCAGCAGTGAAATCAGAGCCACGATGGGTGAAGCTTTCTTT
CASSEIRATMGEAFF
>.|TRBJ1-5|.|TRBV7-2
TGTGCCAGCAGCTTAGTTGGAGGGTCTGGTCAGCCCCAGCATTTT
CASSLVGGSGQPQHF
>TRBD1|TRBJ2-2|.|TRBV6-5
TGTGCCAGCAGTTACACGACAGGGGGAGAGACCGGGGAGCTGTTTTTT
CASSYTTGGETGELFF
>.|TRBJ1-5|.|TRBV21-1
TGTGCCAGCAGCAAGGGCGGTCGGAGCAATCAGCCCCAGCATTTT
CASSKGGRSNQPQHF
>.|TRBJ1-6|.|TRBV18
TGTGCCAGCTCCGTCACAAGGGTGGAGAATTCACCCCTCCACTTT
CASSVTRVENSPLHF
>TRBD2|TRBJ2-1|few|TRBV10-3
TGTGCCATCAGTGTCAGCGGGGGCGGTGAGCAGTTCTTC
CAISVSGGGEQFF
>.|TRBJ1-2|.|TRBV9
TGTGCCAGCAGCGTAGACTCTAGGTGGGCAGAGAACTATGGCTACACCTTC
CASSVDSRWAENYGYTF
>.|TRBJ2-2|many|TRBV6-7
TGTGCCAGCAGTTATGTAGAGGCCGGGGAGCTGTTTTTT
CASSYVEAGELFF
>TRBD2|TRBJ2-1|.|TRBV5-1
TGCGCCAGCAGCACGAGACTAGCGGGAGGACCGGAGCAGTTCTTC
CASSTRLAGGPEQFF
>.|TRBJ1-4|.|TRBV6-5
TGTGCCAGCTGGGTACGGCATCCGAATGAAAAACTGTTTTTT
CASWVRHPNEKLFF
>.|TRBJ1-2|.|TRBV19
TGTGCCAGTAGTACAGGAGGGGGGAACGGCTACACCTTC
CASSTGGGNGYTF
>TRBD1|TRBJ2-7|.|TRBV5-1
TGCGCCAGCAGCGAGGGGACAGCTCCCTACGAGCAGTACTTC
CASSEGTAPYEQYF
>.|TRBJ1-3|once|TRBV15
TGTGCCACCAGCAGTCGAATAGGAAACACCATATATTTT
CATSSRIGNTIYF
>.|TRBJ1-2|.|TRBV27
TGTGCCAGCAGTCCGCACAGGGCCAGTGGCTACACCTTC
CASSPHRASGYTF
>.|TRBJ1-1|few|TRBV3-1/TRBV3-2
TGTGCCAGCAGCCAAGCGGGTCGTCGGAACACTGAAGCTTTCTTT
CASSQAGRRNTEAFF
>.|TRBJ2-1|.|TRBV20-1
TGCAGTGCTGGGGACGCCCATGAGCAGTTCTTC
CSAGDAHEQFF
>.|TRBJ1-6|.|TRBV4-1
TGCGCCAGCAGCCAAGCAACAGCCGGGACTCAAACCCAATCATATATTTCACCCCTCCACTTT
CASSQATAGTQTQSYISPLHF
>.|TRBJ2-3|.|TRBV11-3
TGTGCCAGCAGCTCCGAAACGCCCGAGGGGCCGCTATTACCGACAGATACGCAGTATTTT
CASSSETPEGPLLPTDTQYF
>.|TRBJ2-7|.|TRBV3-1/TRBV3-2
TGTGCCAGCAGCCGGGGGGGACAATACGAGCAGTACTTC
CASSRGGQYEQYF
>.|TRBJ2-7|.|TRBV7-9
TGTGCCAGCAGCTTAGCGCGGGGTTCCTTCTCCTACGAGCAGTACTTC
CASSLARGSFSYEQYF
>TRBD2|TRBJ2-1|.|TRBV19
TGTGCCAGTAGGTGGACTAGCGGGACCCTCGGTGAGCAGTTCTTC
CASRWTSGTLGEQFF
>.|TRBJ2-7|.|TRBV3-1/TRBV3-2
TGTGCCAGCAGCGACCCACCTCACTACGAGCAGTACTTC
CASSDPPHYEQYF
>TRBD1|TRBJ1-1|.|TRBV15
TGTGCCACCAGCAGAGGGCGGAACAGGGGACTCAACACTGAAGCTTTCTTT
CATSRGRNRGLNTEAFF
>.|TRBJ2-5|.|TRBV10-3
TGTGCCATCAGCGACCGGGAAGATAACCAAGAGACCCAGTACTTC
CAISDREDNQETQYF
>.|TRBJ1-5|.|TRBV15
TGTGCCACCAGCAGAGGAGGGGGAGTTGGGCAGGGTGCTCAGCCCCAGCATTTT
CATSRGGGVGQGAQPQHF
>.|TRBJ1-2|.|TRBV5-6
TGTGCCAGCAGCTCCCTAGCCTATGGCTACACCTTC
CASSSLAYGYTF
>.|TRBJ2-1|.|TRBV9
TGTGCCAGCAGCGTAGACCTGGTTGGGGATGAGCAGTTCTTC
CASSVDLVGDEQFF
>.|TRBJ1-1|.|TRBV27
TGTGCCAGCAGTTTTCGCAGGGAGAACACTGAAGCTTTCTTT
CASSFRRENTEAFF
>.|TRBJ2-1|.|TRBV24-1
TGTGCCACCAGTGATTTTTCTTCGGCGGGTCTGCGCTCCTACAATGAGCAGTTCTTC
CATSDFSSAGLRSYNEQFF
>.|TRBJ1-2|once|TRBV14
TGTGCCAGCAGTCTCGGCCTAGACTATGGCTACACCTTC
CASSLGLDYGYTF
>TRBD1|TRBJ1-6|.|TRBV7-8
TGTGCCAGCAGCTCAATCCCAGGACAGGGTTATTCACCCCTCCACTTT
CASSSIPGQGYSPLHF
>TRBD2|TRBJ2-1|.|TRBV3-1/TRBV3-2
TGTGCCAGCAGCCAAGAGGGGGGGGAGCAGTTCTTC
CASSQEGGEQFF